Listed here are 6 T cell receptor beta chains from one sample, sequenced in a study of cytomegalovirus exposure and HLA in healthy donors. Use of 60 Vbeta and 13 Jbeta primers characterized the PCR. Some clones are missing from TCRdb's copy, which holds only in-frame ones; the method was immunoSEQ multiplex PCR. The repertoire holds 150,000 to 160,000 clones, with 70% to 85% as singletons. The sequencing sample was made of PBMCs. The source is a woman aged 45-59 years in good health and CMV-seropositive.

The genes are TRBV27 and TRBJ2-7; TRBD2 aligns across 7 bases. CDR1 MNHEY and CDR2 SMNVEV come from the germline V gene (reference sequence). CDR3 size: 13 residues. J lost 6 bases, V lost 5 bases, and 7 bases had no gene match. CDR3 nucleotides: TGTGCCAGCAGTCTGAGACTAGCCGGCGAGCAGTACTTC. Translating gives CASSLRLAGEQYF.

J is TRBJ2-2 and V is TRBV4-1, with a weak D call TRBD1 (5 bases). Germline V gene lookup returns CDR1 MGHRA and CDR2 YSYEKL. Trimming left V 3 bases short and J 4 bases short, with 6 bases between. The CDR3 has 13 residues. This CDR3 is CASSHRVTGELFF. Written as DNA, the CDR3 is TGCGCCAGCAGCCACAGGGTCACCGGGGAGCTGTTTTTT.

The chain links TRBV21-1 to TRBJ1-3; TRBD1 was called by the table and not checked on the DNA. TRBV21-1 corresponds to a pseudogene. This CDR3 contains 16 residues. The CDR3 protein is CASSRDRSRPGNTIYF. The CDR3 region has the DNA TGTGCCAGCAGTCGGGACAGGTCACGTCCCGGAAACACCATATATTTT.

The chain couples TRBV11-2 to TRBJ2-1, with 7 bases matching TRBD2. V was pared by 5 bases and J by 2 bases, with 6 bases of the junction left unmatched. The CDR3 loop spans 15 amino acids. The V gene's germline CDR1 is SGHAT and CDR2 FQNNGV. The DNA of the CDR3 is TGTGCCAGCAGCCCACGACTAGCCCCCTACAATGAGCAGTTCTTC. This gives the protein CASSPRLAPYNEQFF.

The chain couples TRBV9 to TRBJ2-5, with D possibly TRBD2 on 6 matching bases. This CDR3 contains 13 residues. Looked up from germline, CDR1 is SGDLS and CDR2 is YYNGEE. Trimming cost V 1 base and J 5 bases, with 9 bases left between them. The CDR3 DNA reads TGTGCCAGCAGCGTACCAGGGAGGGAGACCCAGTACTTC. Translated: CASSVPGRETQYF.

This clone has a handful of counts. The CDR3 region is CASFGGDEGYTF. For the CDR3, the DNA is TGTGCCAGCTTTGGAGGGGACGAGGGCTACACCTTC. This chain uses TRBV27 with TRBJ1-2; D is perhaps TRBD1 (5 bases). Germline CDR1 MNHEY, CDR2 SMNVEV (reference sequence). The CDR3 contains 12 residues. The V end lost 8 bases, the J end lost 8 bases, and 15 bases lay between the germline ends.